The 32 T cell receptor beta chains below were found in one sample sequenced in a study of blood T cell repertoires in COVID-19. Libraries were prepared by immunoSEQ multiplex PCR; TCRdb keeps only in-frame clonotypes and omits some of them. Counted here are about 250,000 clones, about 90% occurring once; the ten biggest clones make up around 6%. Sequencing was performed on PBMCs or T cells enriched from blood (not recorded which). These TCRs come from a woman under 40 with acute COVID-19.

The chain recombines TRBV28 with TRBJ1-3; D is undetermined. Germline-derived CDR1 and CDR2 are MDHEN and SYDVKM. The CDR3 loop spans 16 amino acids. V was shortened by 3 bases and J by 0 bases, with 12 bases between the two germline ends. The CDR3 loop reads CASSFQVVPSGNTIYF. The CDR3 nucleotides read TGTGCCAGCAGTTTTCAGGTTGTACCCTCTGGAAACACCATATATTTT.

The chain employs TRBV5-5 and TRBJ1-6, with D unclear. Germline V gene sequence: CDR1 SGHKS, CDR2 YYEKEE (reference sequence). V gave up 1 base and J gave up 6 bases, with 14 bases separating them. The CDR3 totals 16 residues. CDR3 DNA sequence: TGTGCCAGCAGCTTGCTGGTTGGAGGTCTTAATTCACCCCTCCACTTT. It is translated as CASSLLVGGLNSPLHF.

In nucleotides, the CDR3 is TGTGCCAGCAGCAACCCGGGACACGCTTTGAACACCGGGGAGCTGTTTTTT. Its translation: CASSNPGHALNTGELFF. V usage is TRBV7-9 and J usage is TRBJ2-2; TRBD1 might be the D (6 bases). Germline-derived CDR1 and CDR2 are SEHNR and FQNEAQ (reference sequence). V shed 5 bases and J shed 1 base, with 17 bases lying between them. The CDR3 length is 17 residues.

This clone has just one count. The chain carries TRBV7-9 and TRBJ2-7, with 12 nucleotides matching TRBD2. From germline, CDR1 is SEHNR and CDR2 FQNEAQ (reference sequence). V trimming: 5 bases; J trimming: 0 bases; junction bases outside the gene matches: 11. The CDR3 loop spans 18 amino acids. CDR3 nucleotide sequence: TGTGCCAGCAGCACCCCGACCGGGACTAGCGGGCACTCCTACGAGCAGTACTTC. Its translation is CASSTPTGTSGHSYEQYF.

The count of this clone is one. This chain links TRBV29-1 with TRBJ2-5, with 7 nucleotides matching TRBD1. This CDR3 comprises 13 residues. Trimming took 7 bases from V and 1 from J; bases not matched to a gene: 6. The germline V gene encodes CDR1 SQVTM and CDR2 ANQGSEA. DNA of the CDR3: TGCAGCGCCAACAGGGGACCCCAAGAGACCCAGTACTTC. It yields the protein CSANRGPQETQYF.

The V gene is TRBV7-9, the J gene TRBJ2-3; D remains unclear. V was pared by 7 bases and J by 1 base, with 9 bases between. Germline V gene data show CDR1 as SEHNR and CDR2 as FQNEAQ (reference sequence). The CDR3 is made up of 13 amino acids. The CDR3 reads CASILPGTDTQYF. The CDR3 DNA follows: TGTGCCAGCATCCTCCCGGGCACAGATACGCAGTATTTT. Full variable domain (outside the CDR3, taken from reference TRBV7-9 and TRBJ2-3): DTGVSQNPRHKITKRGQNVTFRCDPISEHNRLYWYRQTLGQGPEFLTYFQNEAQLEKSRLLSDRFSAERPKGSFSTLEIQRTEQGDSAMYLCASILPGTDTQYFGPGTRLTVL.

The chain joins TRBV20-1 to TRBJ1-1, with D possibly TRBD1 on 5 matching bases. The V end lost 3 bases, the J end lost 1 base, and 6 bases lay between the germline ends. Germline V CDR1 and CDR2: DFQATT, SNEGSKA (reference sequence). This CDR3 has 12 amino acids. CDR3 bases: TGCAGTGCTAGTCAGGGGAACACTGAAGCTTTCTTT. Residues: CSASQGNTEAFF.

This chain connects TRBV4-3 to TRBJ1-1; D unresolved. There are 13 residues in the CDR3. CDR1 is LGHNA and CDR2 is YSLEER in the germline V gene. The ends were cut back, 2 bases at V and 0 bases at J, with 4 bases in the middle. CDR3 loop: CASSQQVNTEAFF. The CDR3, as DNA: TGCGCCAGCAGCCAACAGGTGAACACTGAAGCTTTCTTT.

V and J are TRBV6-1 and TRBJ2-7, with TRBD1 matching over 10 bases. V was clipped by 3 bases and J by 1 base; unmatched bases: 9. This CDR3 contains 17 residues. CDR1 is MNHNS and CDR2 is SASEGT in the germline V gene. Here the CDR3 DNA reads TGTGCCAGCAGTGACACCCCGGGGGACAGGGGTTCCTACGAGCAGTACTTC. This translates into CASSDTPGDRGSYEQYF.

This sequence joins TRBV28 and TRBJ1-2; possible D gene TRBD1, 6 bases. With 6 bases removed from V and 6 bases from J, the gap between germline ends came to 23 bases. Germline assignment: CDR1 MDHEN and CDR2 SYDVKM. The CDR3 runs 16 residues. The CDR3 sequence is CASSGGGSSGWDGYTF. For the CDR3, the DNA is TGTGCCAGCAGCGGCGGGGGCTCTAGTGGATGGGATGGCTACACCTTC.

This chain links TRBV6-5 with TRBJ2-7, with 8 bases fitting TRBD1. CDR3 length equals 14 residues. Germline loops: CDR1 MNHEY, CDR2 SVGAGI. Unmatched junction bases numbered 8, after V lost 6 bases and J lost 4 bases. CDR3 bases: TGTGCCAGCAGAACCGCAGGGGGCCGATACGAGCAGTACTTC. It translates to CASRTAGGRYEQYF.

The rearrangement links TRBV28 to TRBJ1-5; the D is unclear. Trimming took 6 bases from V and 5 from J, leaving 11 bases between them. Per the germline V gene, CDR1 is MDHEN and CDR2 is SYDVKM. The CDR3 consists of 13 residues. Here the CDR3 reads CASSQLQDQPQHF. In DNA form, the CDR3 reads TGTGCCAGCAGCCAACTCCAGGATCAGCCCCAGCATTTT.

The chain carries TRBV6-4 and TRBJ2-1; TRBD2 agrees at 12 bases. The CDR3 spans 15 residues. The germline V gene has CDR1 MRHNA and CDR2 SNTAGT. The V segment lost 4 bases and the J segment 7 bases; nucleotides outside the gene matches: 5. The CDR3 DNA sequence: TGTGCCAGCAGTGCGACTAGCGGGAGTGGGAATGAGCAGTTCTTC. Translating it yields CASSATSGSGNEQFF.

The rearrangement joins TRBV12-3 or TRBV12-4 to TRBJ2-1; TRBD1 matches at 7 bases. V was clipped by 4 bases and J by 8 bases; unmatched bases: 5. CDR3 length: 13 residues. The CDR3 reads CASSSQTGHEQFF. The CDR3 DNA reads TGTGCCAGCAGTTCCCAGACAGGGCATGAGCAGTTCTTC.

The chain carries TRBV28 and TRBJ2-7; possibly TRBD2 for D (6 bases). Per germline, CDR1 MDHEN and CDR2 SYDVKM. The length of the CDR3 is 16 residues. Trimming stripped 4 bases from V and 3 bases from J, with 19 bases between. CDR3 amino acids: CASSSTFRRGGYEQYF. In DNA form, the CDR3 reads TGTGCCAGCAGTTCCACTTTCCGGAGGGGAGGCTACGAGCAGTACTTC.

The chain combines TRBV7-9 with TRBJ2-1, with a tentative D call TRBD1 (7 bases). Per the germline V gene, CDR1 is SEHNR and CDR2 is FQNEAQ (reference sequence). The CDR3 consists of 16 residues. Trimming pared 3 bases from V and 7 bases from J, leaving 19 bases between. CDR3 protein: CASSFLRRAGGNEQFF. The DNA of the CDR3 is TGTGCCAGCAGCTTTCTACGGAGGGCAGGGGGGAATGAGCAGTTCTTC. The full variable domain, in which reference TRBV7-9 and TRBJ2-1 provide the parts outside the CDR3, is DTGVSQNPRHKITKRGQNVTFRCDPISEHNRLYWYRQTLGQGPEFLTYFQNEAQLEKSRLLSDRFSAERPKGSFSTLEIQRTEQGDSAMYLCASSFLRRAGGNEQFFGPGTRLTVL.

The V and J genes are TRBV24-1 and TRBJ2-1; 11 bases match TRBD1. Germline V gene sequence: CDR1 KGHDR, CDR2 SFDVKD. The CDR3 contains 16 residues. Trimming removed 4 bases from V and 8 bases from J; junction bases left unmatched: 9. For the CDR3, the DNA is TGTGCCACCAGTGACCGGGACAGGGGGGACCGGGATGAGCAGTTCTTC. Its translation is CATSDRDRGDRDEQFF.

V usage is TRBV29-1 and J usage is TRBJ1-1; D is uncertain. Trimming pared 7 bases from V and 1 base from J, leaving 13 bases between. The CDR3 sequence is 13 residues long. CDR1 is SQVTM and CDR2 is ANQGSEA in the germline V gene. CDR3 residues: CSARRLSNTEAFF. The CDR3 nucleotides read TGCAGCGCTCGCAGACTATCGAACACTGAAGCTTTCTTT.

The chain employs TRBV6-2 or TRBV6-3 and TRBJ2-3; D is undetermined. CDR1 is MNHEY and CDR2 is SVGEGT in the germline V gene. V lost 6 bases to trimming and J lost 9 bases, with 10 bases between them. The CDR3 spans 11 residues. CDR3 coding DNA: TGTGCCAGCAGCGAACATATGACGCAGTATTTT. Residues: CASSEHMTQYF.

The V gene is TRBV7-2, the J gene TRBJ2-2, with 13 bases that match TRBD2. This CDR3 comprises 16 residues. The trim removed 5 bases at V and 6 bases at J, leaving 6 bases unmatched. The germline V gene encodes CDR1 SGHTA and CDR2 FQGNSA. The CDR3 here is CASSPRLAGGAGELFF. The CDR3 DNA reads as TGTGCCAGCAGCCCCCGACTAGCGGGAGGAGCCGGGGAGCTGTTTTTT.

The chain has TRBV19 and TRBJ1-5; a possible D gene is TRBD1 (6 bases). Deletions cut 4 bases from V and 4 bases from J, with 14 bases between. The CDR3 loop spans 15 amino acids. Per germline, CDR1 LNHDA and CDR2 SQIVND (reference sequence). CDR3 sequence: CASSRQGLSNQPQHF. CDR3 sequence (DNA): TGTGCCAGTAGTAGGCAGGGGCTAAGTAATCAGCCCCAGCATTTT.

This chain connects TRBV11-2 to TRBJ2-3; 9 bases agree with TRBD2. This CDR3 is built from 14 residues. Germline CDR1 is SGHAT and CDR2 is FQNNGV. After removal of 3 bases from V and 3 bases from J, the junction contained 1 base not matched to a gene. The CDR3 nucleotides read TGTGCCAGCAGCTTTAGCGGGAGTACAGATACGCAGTATTTT. Amino acid sequence: CASSFSGSTDTQYF.

This chain links TRBV7-2 with TRBJ2-7; 7 bases are shared with TRBD1. Germline V gene lookup returns CDR1 SGHTA and CDR2 FQGNSA. Trimming at V came to 1 base and at J to 2 bases, leaving 5 bases not matched to a gene. This CDR3 is 15 amino acids long. CDR3 DNA: TGTGCCAGCAGCTTAGAGGACAGGTTAGCCTACGAGCAGTACTTC. Its protein product is CASSLEDRLAYEQYF.

The chain combines TRBV5-1 with TRBJ1-5; no definite D call. V dropped 4 bases and J dropped 5 bases, with 10 bases sitting between them. The CDR3 totals 13 residues. Germline CDR1 SGHRS, CDR2 YFSETQ. CDR3 protein: CASSSDGYQPQHF. The CDR3, as DNA: TGCGCCAGCAGCAGCGACGGTTATCAGCCCCAGCATTTT.

This chain joins TRBV7-9 and TRBJ2-1; 9 nucleotides align to TRBD1. This CDR3 is built from 15 residues. J was trimmed by 8 bases and V by 3 bases; bases with no gene match: 8. Germline V gene data show CDR1 as SEHNR and CDR2 as FQNEAQ (reference sequence). This chain's CDR3 is CASSFPGQGMHEQFF. CDR3 coding DNA: TGTGCCAGCAGCTTTCCGGGACAGGGCATGCATGAGCAGTTCTTC.

The chain links TRBV9 to TRBJ2-7, with 8 bases matching TRBD2. V shed 0 bases, J shed 2 bases, and the junction held 4 bases outside the gene matches. There are 15 residues in the CDR3. Germline V gene lookup returns CDR1 SGDLS and CDR2 YYNGEE. CDR3 sequence reads: CASSVGAGVTYEQYF. In DNA form, the CDR3 reads TGTGCCAGCAGCGTAGGAGCGGGGGTGACCTACGAGCAGTACTTC.

The V gene is TRBV9, the J gene TRBJ1-6, with 8 bases lining up with TRBD1. The CDR3 is made up of 14 amino acids. The J segment lost 9 bases and the V segment lost 5 bases, leaving 7 bases of the junction unmatched. From germline, CDR1 is SGDLS and CDR2 YYNGEE. In DNA, the CDR3 is TGTGCCAGCAGTACGGGACAGGTGGGTTCACCCCTCCACTTT. It translates to CASSTGQVGSPLHF.

The genes are TRBV5-4 and TRBJ2-2, with TRBD2 identical over 10 bases. Germline assignment: CDR1 SGHNT and CDR2 YYREEE (reference sequence). V dropped 0 bases and J dropped 4; count of bases not matched to a gene: 9. There are 18 residues in the CDR3. The CDR3 reads CASSLGLAGALRTGELFF. CDR3 DNA: TGTGCCAGCAGCTTGGGCCTAGCGGGAGCACTTCGCACCGGGGAGCTGTTTTTT.

The V gene is TRBV27, the J gene TRBJ2-2; TRBD2 aligns across 14 bases. CDR1 is MNHEY and CDR2 is SMNVEV in the germline V gene (reference sequence). CDR3 length: 17 residues. V dropped 5 bases and J dropped 5; count of bases not matched to a gene: 7. This chain's CDR3 is CASSRRLAGGDTGELFF. The CDR3 coding sequence is TGTGCCAGCAGTCGTAGACTAGCGGGAGGGGATACCGGGGAGCTGTTTTTT.

The chain is built from TRBV2 and TRBJ2-1, with 10 bases fitting TRBD2. This CDR3 comprises 15 residues. The ends lost 10 bases at V and 7 bases at J; junction bases unmatched: 13. Germline CDR1 SNHLY, CDR2 FYNNEI. The CDR3 DNA sequence: TGTGCCACCAGGAAGCAAGCGGGAGGGCAAAATGAGCAGTTCTTC. Translation: CATRKQAGGQNEQFF.

This chain connects TRBV7-9 to TRBJ2-3; D call uncertain. CDR3 length: 16 amino acids. Germline CDR1 is SEHNR and CDR2 is FQNEAQ (reference sequence). V was clipped by 5 bases and J by 7 bases, with 22 bases between them. The CDR3 here is CASSRVPRAHENTQYF. The CDR3 DNA sequence: TGTGCCAGCAGCCGGGTCCCGCGCGCCCACGAGAATACGCAGTATTTT.

This chain joins TRBV5-4 and TRBJ2-5, with TRBD2 identical over 8 bases. The CDR3 sequence is 16 residues long. The germline V gene encodes CDR1 SGHNT and CDR2 YYREEE (reference sequence). Unmatched junction bases numbered 10, after V lost 2 bases and J lost 4 bases. The CDR3 DNA is TGTGCCAGCAGCTTTTTACGGGGGGGGAGAGGAGAGACCCAGTACTTC. It yields the protein CASSFLRGGRGETQYF.